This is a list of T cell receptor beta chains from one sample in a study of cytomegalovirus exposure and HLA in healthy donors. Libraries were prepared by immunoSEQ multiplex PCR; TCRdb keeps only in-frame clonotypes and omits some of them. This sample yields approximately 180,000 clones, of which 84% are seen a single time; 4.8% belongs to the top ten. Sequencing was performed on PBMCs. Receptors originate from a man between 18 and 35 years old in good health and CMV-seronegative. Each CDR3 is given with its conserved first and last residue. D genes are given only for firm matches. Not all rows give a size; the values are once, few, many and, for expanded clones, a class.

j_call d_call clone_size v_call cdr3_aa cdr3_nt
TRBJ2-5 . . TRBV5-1 CASSLDMETQYF TGCGCCAGCAGCTTGGATATGGAGACCCAGTACTTC
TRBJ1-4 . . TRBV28 CASTPSSPRRKLFF TGTGCCAGCACCCCGAGCAGTCCAAGGAGGAAACTGTTTTTT
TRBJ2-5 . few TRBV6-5 CASSRAGGTETQYF TGTGCCAGCAGTAGGGCAGGAGGGACAGAGACCCAGTACTTC
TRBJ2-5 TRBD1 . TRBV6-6 CASRRDRGETQYF TGTGCCAGCAGAAGGGACAGGGGAGAGACCCAGTACTTC
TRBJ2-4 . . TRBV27 CASSRLWGLAKNIQYF TGTGCCAGCAGCCGTTTGTGGGGACTAGCCAAAAACATTCAGTACTTC
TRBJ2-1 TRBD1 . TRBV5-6 CASSPTTDRVKFDEQFF TGTGCCAGCAGCCCCACAACGGACAGGGTTAAGTTCGATGAGCAGTTCTTC
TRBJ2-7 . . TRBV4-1 CASSQARGGYEQYF TGCGCCAGCAGCCAAGCCAGGGGCGGGTACGAGCAGTACTTC
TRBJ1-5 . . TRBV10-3 CAISESTASNQPQHF TGTGCCATCAGTGAGTCAACAGCCAGCAATCAGCCCCAGCATTTT
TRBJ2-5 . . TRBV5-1 CASRGGDQETQYF TGCGCCAGCAGGGGTGGAGACCAAGAGACCCAGTACTTC
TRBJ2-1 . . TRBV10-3 CAISRSNNEQFF TGTGCCATCAGCAGAAGTAACAATGAGCAGTTCTTC
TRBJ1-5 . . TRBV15 CATSRVPNQPQHF TGTGCCACCAGCAGAGTCCCGAATCAGCCCCAGCATTTT
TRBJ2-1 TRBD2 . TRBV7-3 CASSLGGGNEQFF TGTGCCAGCAGCTTAGGCGGGGGTAATGAGCAGTTCTTC
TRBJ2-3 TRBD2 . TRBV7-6 CASSSRTSGRPDTQYF TGTGCCAGCAGCTCAAGGACTAGCGGGAGGCCAGATACGCAGTATTTT
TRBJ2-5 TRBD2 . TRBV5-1 CASSPGGLAGKETQYF TGCGCCAGCAGCCCCGGCGGACTAGCGGGTAAAGAGACCCAGTACTTC
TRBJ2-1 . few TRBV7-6 CASSRDGGYNEQFF TGTGCCAGCTCCCGAGACGGGGGCTACAATGAGCAGTTCTTC
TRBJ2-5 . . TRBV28 CASSGEMGGPRQTQYF TGTGCCAGCAGTGGGGAAATGGGGGGGCCCCGACAGACCCAGTACTTC
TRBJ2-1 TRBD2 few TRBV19 CASSTGLAGGYNEQFF TGTGCCAGTAGTACGGGACTAGCGGGAGGTTACAATGAGCAGTTCTTC
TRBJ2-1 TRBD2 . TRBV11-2 CASSLASGGWDEQFF TGTGCCAGCAGCTTAGCTAGCGGGGGTTGGGATGAGCAGTTCTTC
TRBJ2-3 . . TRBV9 CASSPDPGQRTDTQYF TGTGCCAGCAGCCCAGACCCGGGACAACGCACAGATACGCAGTATTTT
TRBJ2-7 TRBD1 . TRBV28 CASRGAGTVYEQYF TGTGCCAGCAGAGGAGCCGGGACAGTCTACGAGCAGTACTTC
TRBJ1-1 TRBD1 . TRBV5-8 CASSSSTGALNTEAFF TGTGCCAGCAGCTCCTCTACAGGGGCGTTGAACACTGAAGCTTTCTTT
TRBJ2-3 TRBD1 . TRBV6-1 CASSEGVGTGADTQYF TGTGCCAGCAGTGAGGGGGTCGGGACAGGGGCAGATACGCAGTATTTT
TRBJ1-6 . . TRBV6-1 CASSEDWLVQVYNSPLHF TGTGCCAGCAGTGAAGATTGGTTAGTACAGGTCTATAATTCACCCCTCCACTTT
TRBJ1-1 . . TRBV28 CASSFRGSAFF TGTGCCAGCAGTTTTCGGGGTTCGGCTTTCTTT
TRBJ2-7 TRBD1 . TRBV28 CASNNQGAYEQYF TGTGCCAGCAACAACCAGGGGGCATACGAGCAGTACTTC
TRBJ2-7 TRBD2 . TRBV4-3 CASSHRPRTSLRFYEQYF TGCGCCAGCAGCCACCGCCCGAGGACTAGTCTCCGCTTCTACGAGCAGTACTTC
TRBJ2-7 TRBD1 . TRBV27 CASSLYLRTGSPYEQYF TGTGCCAGCAGTTTGTACCTTAGGACAGGGTCCCCCTACGAGCAGTACTTC
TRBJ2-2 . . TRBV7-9 CASSLYRGELFF TGTGCCAGCAGCTTGTATCGCGGGGAGCTGTTTTTT
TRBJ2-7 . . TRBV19 CASSIGQGSSYEQYF TGTGCCAGTAGTATCGGGCAGGGGAGCTCCTACGAGCAGTACTTC
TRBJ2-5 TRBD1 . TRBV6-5 CASSEGQAWKTQYF TGTGCCAGCAGTGAAGGACAGGCTTGGAAGACCCAGTACTTC
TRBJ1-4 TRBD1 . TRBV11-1 CASSGRLDRDRLFF TGTGCCAGCAGCGGTAGACTCGACAGGGACAGACTGTTTTTT
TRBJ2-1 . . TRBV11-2 CASSLGSGVAYNEQFF TGTGCCAGCAGCTTAGGTTCGGGAGTTGCCTACAATGAGCAGTTCTTC
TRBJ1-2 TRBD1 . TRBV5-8 CASSRGQGVHGYTF TGTGCCAGCAGCCGGGGACAGGGAGTCCATGGCTACACCTTC
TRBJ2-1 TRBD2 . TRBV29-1 CSVGTSGYNEQFF TGCAGCGTTGGGACTAGCGGCTACAATGAGCAGTTCTTC
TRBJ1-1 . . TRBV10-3 CAYSYRGDTEAFF TGTGCCTATTCTTACCGGGGAGACACTGAAGCTTTCTTT
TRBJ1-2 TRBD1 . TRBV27 CASSLGQGLGGYTF TGTGCCAGCAGTTTGGGACAGGGGTTGGGGGGCTACACCTTC
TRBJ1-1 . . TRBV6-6 CASSSRGGNTEAFF TGTGCCAGCAGTTCACGGGGGGGCAACACTGAAGCTTTCTTT
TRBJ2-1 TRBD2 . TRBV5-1 CASSPRLAGGYNEQFF TGCGCCAGCAGCCCTAGACTAGCGGGAGGGTACAATGAGCAGTTCTTC
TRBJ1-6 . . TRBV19 CASSIVGASYNSPLHF TGTGCCAGTAGTATAGTAGGGGCCTCCTATAATTCACCCCTCCACTTT
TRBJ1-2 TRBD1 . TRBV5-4 CASSLRQGLSPYGYTF TGTGCCAGCAGCCTACGACAGGGATTGTCACCCTATGGCTACACCTTC
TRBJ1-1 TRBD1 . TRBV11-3 CASGAGTGGTEAFF TGTGCCAGCGGTGCCGGGACAGGGGGAACTGAAGCTTTCTTT
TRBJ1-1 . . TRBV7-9 CASVQLTEAFF TGTGCCAGCGTACAGCTAACTGAAGCTTTCTTT
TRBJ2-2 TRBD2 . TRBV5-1 CASSPPGGAGELFF TGCGCCAGCAGCCCTCCCGGGGGGGCCGGGGAGCTGTTTTTT
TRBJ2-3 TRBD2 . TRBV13 CASSFRLAGAPDTQYF TGTGCCAGCAGCTTCCGACTAGCGGGGGCCCCAGATACGCAGTATTTT
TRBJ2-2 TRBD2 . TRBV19 CASNPSGGYTGELFF TGTGCCAGTAACCCCAGCGGGGGGTACACCGGGGAGCTGTTTTTT
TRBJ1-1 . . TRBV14 CASRHTFLNTEAFF TGTGCCAGCAGACATACCTTCTTGAACACTGAAGCTTTCTTT